One and the same sample provided the 15 T cell receptor beta chains below, sequenced in a study of blood T cell repertoires in COVID-19. Only in-frame clones appear in the TCRdb table, and some are missing; sequencing was by immunoSEQ multiplex PCR. This table has tens of thousands of clones, 70% to 85% appearing once. The specimen sequenced was peripheral blood. The receptor source for this set is a human donor with acute or convalescent COVID-19. The donor label of this sample is uncertain.

This chain joins TRBV5-1 and TRBJ2-1, with 15 positions matching TRBD2. Germline V gives CDR1 SGHRS, CDR2 YFSETQ. The J segment lost 0 bases and the V segment lost 4 bases, leaving 5 bases of the junction unmatched. The CDR3 covers 18 residues. The CDR3 loop is CASSQGLAGGTSYNEQFF. The DNA for the CDR3 is TGCGCCAGCAGCCAAGGACTAGCGGGAGGGACCTCCTACAATGAGCAGTTCTTC.

A few counts support this clone. The chain employs TRBV12-3 or TRBV12-4 and TRBJ1-2, with D hard to call. Trimming removed 3 bases at V and 2 bases at J, with 7 bases between. The CDR3 covers 13 residues. The CDR3 spells CASSFRENYGYTF. The CDR3, as DNA: TGTGCCAGCAGTTTCCGGGAAAACTATGGCTACACCTTC.

The chain has TRBV6-5 and TRBJ2-7; D remains unclear. Germline V lookup: CDR1 MNHEY, CDR2 SVGAGI. Trimming shortened V by 6 bases and J by 0 bases, and 15 bases separated the two germline ends. The CDR3 is 15 residues long. CDR3 amino acids: CASSLRIANSYEQYF. In DNA, the CDR3 is TGTGCCAGCAGCCTCCGCATAGCCAACTCCTACGAGCAGTACTTC.

The chain carries TRBV4-1 and TRBJ2-6; D gene unclear. V was trimmed by 0 bases and J by 0 bases, leaving 6 bases between them. Germline V gene data show CDR1 as MGHRA and CDR2 as YSYEKL. CDR3 length: 16 amino acids. CDR3 sequence (DNA): TGCGCCAGCAGCCAAGATTTCAGCTCTGGGGCCAACGTCCTGACTTTC. Translating it yields CASSQDFSSGANVLTF.

The chain combines TRBV11-2 with TRBJ2-3, with TRBD2 matching 13 bases. CDR1 SGHAT and CDR2 FQNNGV come from the germline V gene. The CDR3 is 16 residues long. Trimming removed 3 bases from V and 6 bases from J; junction bases left unmatched: 6. CDR3 in DNA: TGTGCCAGCAGCTTCCGACTAGCGGGGGGTTCGGATACGCAGTATTTT. This sequence encodes CASSFRLAGGSDTQYF.

For the CDR3, the DNA is TGTGCCAGCAGTTTACCAGGGCCACAAGAGACCCAGTACTTC. Amino acid sequence: CASSLPGPQETQYF. The rearrangement links TRBV28 to TRBJ2-5; tentative D call: TRBD1 (5 bases). Between the trimmed V and J ends, which lost 2 bases and 2 bases, there was a span of 9 bases. CDR1 is MDHEN and CDR2 is SYDVKM in the germline V gene. This CDR3 contains 14 residues.

This clone was seen more than once but under ten times. The V and J genes are TRBV5-1 and TRBJ2-5; D possibly corresponds to TRBD1 (5 bases). CDR1 is SGHRS, CDR2 YFSETQ, per germline. This CDR3 comprises 13 residues. V was trimmed by 2 bases and J by 7 bases, leaving 12 bases between them. This chain's CDR3 is CASSLQAPGTQYF. CDR3 sequence (DNA): TGCGCCAGCAGCTTACAGGCACCGGGGACCCAGTACTTC.

The chain employs TRBV9 and TRBJ2-7, with 9 bases that match TRBD2. Germline loops: CDR1 SGDLS, CDR2 YYNGEE. The CDR3 covers 17 residues. The junction had 21 bases not matched to a gene; V was cut back by 7 bases and J by 7 bases. The DNA for the CDR3 is TGTGCCAGCGGGTCTTGGCGGGAGGGCCTCCGATGGAGGGAGCAGTACTTC. Translated, it gives CASGSWREGLRWREQYF.

This sequence joins TRBV14 and TRBJ1-6, with D possibly TRBD1 on 5 matching bases. Trimming pared 0 bases from V and 11 bases from J, leaving 14 bases between. Germline V gene sequence: CDR1 SGHDN, CDR2 FVKESK. This CDR3 spans 15 amino acids. CDR3 amino acids: CASSQDRGILPPLHF. The CDR3 DNA reads as TGTGCCAGCAGCCAAGATAGGGGCATATTGCCACCCCTCCACTTT.

The CDR3 loop is CASSSRDTQYF. The CDR3 nucleotides read TGTGCCAGCAGCTCCAGAGATACGCAGTATTTT. The chain joins TRBV12-1 to TRBJ2-3; TRBD1, the table's D call, lacks a check against the DNA. TRBV12-1 is reported as a pseudogene. CDR3 length equals 11 residues.

The genes are TRBV5-6 and TRBJ2-7; 10 bases align to TRBD2. Trimming cost V 2 bases and J 4 bases; bases outside gene matches: 6. Germline V gene data show CDR1 as SGHDT and CDR2 as YYEEEE. The CDR3 extends over 15 amino acids. The CDR3 sequence is CASSFKLLAGYEQYF. The CDR3 bases are TGTGCCAGCAGCTTCAAGTTACTAGCGGGGTACGAGCAGTACTTC.

This chain links TRBV7-9 with TRBJ2-7; 10 bases map to TRBD1. Germline CDR1 reads SEHNR; CDR2 reads FQNEAQ (reference sequence). CDR3 length equals 17 residues. Losses at the gene ends were 2 bases for V and 4 bases for J; bases not matched to a gene: 11. In DNA, the CDR3 is TGTGCCAGCAGCTTAAGGGGCGGGACAGGGGTAATTTACGAGCAGTACTTC. It is translated as CASSLRGGTGVIYEQYF.

J is TRBJ2-3 and V is TRBV19, with 7 bases lining up with TRBD1. The germline V gene encodes CDR1 LNHDA and CDR2 SQIVND (reference sequence). The CDR3 has 17 residues. The V segment lost 6 bases and the J segment 0 bases; nucleotides outside the gene matches: 12. CDR3 nucleotides: TGTGCCAGTAGCCAAGACGCCGGGACAGCAAGCACAGATACGCAGTATTTT. It codes for CASSQDAGTASTDTQYF.

The V call is TRBV10-3, the J call TRBJ2-4, with TRBD1 matching 10 bases. The CDR3 length is 13 residues. The germline CDR1 and CDR2 sequences are ENHRY and SYGVKD. The ends lost 0 bases at V and 13 bases at J; junction bases unmatched: 3. The CDR3 bases are TGTGCCATCAGTGAGTCGGGGACAGGGGCCCAGTACTTC. Translation: CAISESGTGAQYF.

In regard to this clone: A junction boundary mismatches the germline segment, possibly from a read error. This rearrangement joins TRBV3-1 (or the pseudogene TRBV3-2) to TRBJ2-5, with 11 bases aligning to TRBD2. The CDR3 spans 14 residues. Germline loops: CDR1 LGHDT, CDR2 YNNKEL (reference sequence). The CDR3 DNA follows: TGTGCCAGCAGCCAAGATAGTAGCGGGAGGGCCGTGGACTTC. Protein product: CASSQDSSGRAVDF.